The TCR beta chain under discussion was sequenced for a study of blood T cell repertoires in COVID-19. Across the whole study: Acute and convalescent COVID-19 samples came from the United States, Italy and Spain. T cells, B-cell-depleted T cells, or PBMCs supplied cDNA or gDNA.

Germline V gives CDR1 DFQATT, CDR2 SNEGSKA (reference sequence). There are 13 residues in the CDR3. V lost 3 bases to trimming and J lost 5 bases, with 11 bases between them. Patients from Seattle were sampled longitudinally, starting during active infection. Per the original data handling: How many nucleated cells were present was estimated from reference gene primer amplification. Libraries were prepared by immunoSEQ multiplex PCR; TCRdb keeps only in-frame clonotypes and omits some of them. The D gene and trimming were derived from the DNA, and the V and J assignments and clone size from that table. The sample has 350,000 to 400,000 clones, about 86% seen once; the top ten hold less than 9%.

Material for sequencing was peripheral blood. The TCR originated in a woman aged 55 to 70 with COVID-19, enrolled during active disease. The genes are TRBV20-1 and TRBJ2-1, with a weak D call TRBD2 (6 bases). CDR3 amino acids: CSASGLANNEQFF. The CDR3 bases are TGCAGTGCTAGTGGTCTAGCGAACAATGAGCAGTTCTTC.